Following are 16 T cell receptor beta chains from one sample sequenced in a study of blood T cell repertoires in COVID-19. The assay was immunoSEQ multiplex PCR, and TCRdb's table has in-frame clones only and misses some. The sample records about 73,000 clones, around 90% being singletons. The sequenced sample consisted of peripheral blood. These TCRs come from an elderly woman with active or convalescent COVID-19.

The chain links TRBV5-1 to TRBJ1-1; TRBD1 might be the D (5 bases). CDR1 is SGHRS, CDR2 YFSETQ, per germline. Trimming left V 0 bases short and J 3 bases short, with 12 bases between. This CDR3 region has 15 residues. The CDR3 coding sequence is TGCGCCAGCAGCTTGGGCCCTGGAGGGGACACTGAAGCTTTCTTT. Amino acid sequence: CASSLGPGGDTEAFF.

The chain is built from TRBV2 and TRBJ2-3; the D gene is possibly TRBD1 (6 bases). The CDR3 has 16 amino acids. Trimming shortened V by 2 bases and J by 3 bases, and 15 bases separated the two germline ends. Looked up from germline, CDR1 is SNHLY and CDR2 is FYNNEI. CDR3 sequence (DNA): TGTGCCAGCAGTGAATGGGGGCAGGGCGGGACAGATACGCAGTATTTT. It encodes CASSEWGQGGTDTQYF.

The rearrangement joins TRBV6-9 to TRBJ1-5; 7 bases are shared with TRBD1. Germline lookup yields CDR1 MNHGY and CDR2 SVAAGI. The CDR3 totals 19 residues. The V segment lost 7 bases and the J segment 0 bases; nucleotides outside the gene matches: 18. The CDR3 protein is CASKSTPRDRKNSNQPQHF. As DNA, the CDR3 is TGTGCCAGCAAATCCACACCCCGGGACAGAAAGAATAGCAATCAGCCCCAGCATTTT.

CDR3 DNA: TGTGCCAGCAGCGCCGGGGGGACCGGGGAGCTGTTTTTT. It is translated as CASSAGGTGELFF. This sequence joins TRBV7-9 and TRBJ2-2, with 7 bases that match TRBD2. The germline gives CDR1 SEHNR, CDR2 FQNEAQ (reference sequence). The CDR3 length is 13 residues. V was clipped by 5 bases and J by 5 bases; unmatched bases: 2.

This clone has a single count. J is TRBJ1-3 and V is TRBV7-2, with D possibly matching TRBD1 (6 bases). The germline CDR1 and CDR2 sequences are SGHTA and FQGNSA. The CDR3 consists of 13 residues. V gave up 1 base and J gave up 7 bases, with 8 bases separating them. CDR3: CASSLDRENTIYF. CDR3 coding DNA: TGTGCCAGCAGCTTAGACAGGGAGAACACCATATATTTT.

This chain uses TRBV9 with TRBJ2-3; the match to TRBD2 covers 9 bases. With V trimmed by 0 bases and J by 4 bases, 12 bases remained unmatched. Germline V CDR1 and CDR2: SGDLS, YYNGEE. The CDR3 length is 18 residues. The CDR3, as DNA: TGTGCCAGCAGCGTAGCTCTTCGAGCGGGGGGTGCATCAGATACGCAGTATTTT. This gives the protein CASSVALRAGGASDTQYF.

This clone was recorded a few times. The rearrangement links TRBV7-6 to TRBJ2-7; D remains unclear. Germline CDR1 is SGHVS and CDR2 is FNYEAQ. This CDR3 contains 14 residues. Trimming removed 2 bases at V and 6 bases at J, with 14 bases between. This CDR3 reads CASSLSPRSGEQYF. In nucleotides, the CDR3 is TGTGCCAGCAGCTTATCTCCCCGGTCGGGCGAGCAGTACTTC.

The V and J genes are TRBV5-1 and TRBJ1-1, with D perhaps matching TRBD1 (6 bases). Germline V gene lookup returns CDR1 SGHRS and CDR2 YFSETQ. The CDR3 length is 13 residues. The ends were cut back, 4 bases at V and 1 base at J, with 8 bases in the middle. DNA of the CDR3: TGCGCCAGCAGCAAGACAGGGAACACTGAAGCTTTCTTT. Its protein product is CASSKTGNTEAFF.

This rearrangement joins TRBV4-3 to TRBJ1-2; 7 bases are shared with TRBD1. This CDR3 has 17 residues. Per germline, CDR1 LGHNA and CDR2 YSLEER. V trimming: 1 base; J trimming: 3 bases; junction bases outside the gene matches: 11. The CDR3, as DNA: TGCGCCAGCAGCCAAGGGGTGCCACAGGGGTTGGACTATGGCTACACCTTC. Its protein is CASSQGVPQGLDYGYTF.

The chain combines TRBV18 with TRBJ1-2; D may be TRBD1 (6 bases). Germline assignment: CDR1 KGHSH and CDR2 LQKENI. The CDR3 has 14 residues. V shed 6 bases and J shed 6 bases, with 17 bases lying between them. Here the CDR3 DNA reads TGTGCCAGCTCCCCCCAGACAGGTCCGGATGGCTACACCTTC. It specifies CASSPQTGPDGYTF.

The chain has TRBV27 and TRBJ1-5; TRBD1 matches at 10 bases. Germline V CDR1 and CDR2: MNHEY, SMNVEV (reference sequence). The CDR3 totals 15 residues. Losses at the gene ends were 5 bases for V and 4 bases for J; bases not matched to a gene: 5. The CDR3 DNA is TGTGCCAGCAGTCCGACAGGGGGCGAGAATCAGCCCCAGCATTTT. Translated, it gives CASSPTGGENQPQHF.

The genes are TRBV14 and TRBJ2-7; tentatively, D is TRBD1 (5 bases). Germline-derived CDR1 and CDR2 are SGHDN and FVKESK. With 0 bases removed from V and 5 bases from J, the gap between germline ends came to 17 bases. The CDR3 contains 16 residues. The DNA of the CDR3 is TGTGCCAGCAGCCAAGATTTGGCAGGGCTTTATGACGAGCAGTACTTC. Its translation: CASSQDLAGLYDEQYF.

The V and J genes are TRBV27 and TRBJ2-3; D possibly corresponds to TRBD2 (5 bases). This CDR3 spans 15 amino acids. In germline, CDR1 is MNHEY, CDR2 SMNVEV (reference sequence). Trimming removed 0 bases from V and 0 bases from J, with 7 bases in between. The chain's CDR3 is CASSLSSGSTDTQYF. The CDR3 DNA is TGTGCCAGCAGTTTATCGTCGGGGAGCACAGATACGCAGTATTTT.

The V and J genes are TRBV4-3 and TRBJ2-2; no clear D. Trimming pared 0 bases from V and 7 bases from J, leaving 6 bases between. CDR1 is LGHNA, CDR2 YSLEER, per germline. The CDR3 is 13 amino acids. The chain's CDR3 is CASSQEAGGELFF. For the CDR3, the DNA is TGCGCCAGCAGCCAAGAAGCTGGCGGGGAGCTGTTTTTT.

The J gene is TRBJ1-2, the V gene TRBV2, with 9 bases that match TRBD1. Germline-derived CDR1 and CDR2 are SNHLY and FYNNEI. This CDR3 region has 13 residues. After removal of 10 bases from V and 6 bases from J, the junction contained 9 bases not matched to a gene. The CDR3 protein is CAIGTGRMDGYTF. DNA of the CDR3: TGTGCCATCGGGACAGGGAGGATGGATGGCTACACCTTC.

This clone was picked up a small number of times. The CDR3 DNA is TGTGCCAGCAGCCTGCGGATGGTGAACACTGAAGCTTTCTTT. It yields the protein CASSLRMVNTEAFF. This chain links TRBV14 with TRBJ1-1, with D uncertain. This CDR3 contains 14 residues. Germline values: CDR1 SGHDN, CDR2 FVKESK. Trimming removed 4 bases from V and 0 bases from J, with 9 bases in between.